A single sample gave rise to the 6 T cell receptor beta chains below, sequenced in a study of metastatic and nonmetastatic thyroid tumors. No patient had received any treatment before thyroid surgery. TCRdb re-called the PCR reads with MiXCR. The sample carries about 12,000 clones, roughly a quarter recorded once. The sequencing input was blood. The receptor source for this set is a male donor with papillary thyroid cancer or a benign thyroid nodule (not recorded which). Some clones in this sample may be carry-over from other donors' samples.

The V and J genes are TRBV20-1 and TRBJ1-2; no definite D call. Germline V gene lookup returns CDR1 DFQATT and CDR2 SNEGSKA (reference sequence). Trimming left V 6 bases short and J 2 bases short, with 13 bases between. CDR3 size: 13 residues. CDR3 DNA: TGCAGTGCCGAGATCAATAGCAACTATGGCTACACCTTC. Translating gives CSAEINSNYGYTF.

This clone came up a few times. The chain carries TRBV6-1 and TRBJ2-1; the D gene is possibly TRBD1 (6 bases). Germline CDR1 and CDR2: MNHNS and SASEGT. This CDR3 contains 12 residues. V lost 6 bases and J lost 10, with 13 bases in between. CDR3 sequence reads: CASRTQGSEQFF. The CDR3 coding sequence is TGTGCCAGCAGGACCCAGGGGTCGGAGCAGTTCTTC.

The J gene is TRBJ2-7, the V gene TRBV7-2, with TRBD2 matching over 11 bases. This CDR3 has 14 residues. Germline assignment: CDR1 SGHTA and CDR2 FQGNSA. Trimming took 5 bases from V and 6 from J; bases not matched to a gene: 6. This chain's CDR3 is CASSLRSGRAEQYF. The CDR3 coding sequence is TGTGCCAGCAGCCTACGTAGCGGGAGGGCCGAGCAGTACTTC.

The chain joins TRBV4-3 to TRBJ2-1; D not resolved. Germline assignment: CDR1 LGHNA and CDR2 YSLEER. The V end lost 1 base, the J end lost 14 bases, and 12 bases lay between the germline ends. This CDR3 comprises 12 residues. The CDR3 coding sequence is TGCGCCAGCAGCCAAGGAAAATTAGCCAAGTTCTTC. This sequence encodes CASSQGKLAKFF.

This clone was seen a single time. V is TRBV5-1 and J is TRBJ1-1; no clear D gene. The germline V and J ends were trimmed by 1 base and 4 bases, with 14 bases remaining between them. The CDR3 has 15 amino acids. Germline CDR1 reads SGHRS; CDR2 reads YFSETQ. The DNA of the CDR3 is TGCGCCAGCAGCTTGAAATTTGGGAAGAGCACTGAAGCTTTCTTT. This gives the protein CASSLKFGKSTEAFF.

This clone has a count of ten or more. The rearrangement joins TRBV28 to TRBJ2-7; D might be TRBD1 (5 bases). The CDR3 consists of 13 residues. The V end was cut by 5 bases, the J end by 6 bases, with 14 bases between. From germline, CDR1 is MDHEN and CDR2 SYDVKM. In DNA form, the CDR3 reads TGTGCCAGCAGTAGGGGAATAGAGGCCGAGCAGTACTTC. Protein: CASSRGIEAEQYF.